This note documents a single TCR beta chain sequence. The data originate from a study of shared clonotypes between healthy human individuals. Trimming removed 3 bases from V and 5 bases from J, with 11 bases in between. The CDR3 is 13 residues long. Clones were read by immunoSEQ multiplex PCR, and TCRdb kept only the in-frame ones, dropping some. The sample contains 1,100,000 or so clones, around 78% of which appear only once. V and J are TRBV23-1 and TRBJ2-7; tentative D call: TRBD1 (6 bases). TRBV23-1 carries the ORF label, with uncertain function. The source material was memory CD4+ T cells from PBMCs. Subset in this sample: CD45RA-negative fraction. This TCR was recovered from a man aged 18 to 30 in good health. Some clones in this sample may be carry-over from other donors' samples. As DNA, the CDR3 is TGCGCCAGCAGTCATGGCAGGGGTCACGAGCAGTACTTC. Translated, it gives CASSHGRGHEQYF.